The next 17 T cell receptor beta chains were all read from a single sample in a study of siplizumab effects on memory and regulatory T cells. Sequenced by immunoSEQ multiplex PCR; TCRdb stores in-frame clones only, minus some. The table has 65,000 to 90,000 clones, 93% seen once; the top ten hold 5%. Material: CD8+ T cells sorted from blood. All receptors derive from a human donor in good health.

The chain couples TRBV4-2 to TRBJ2-7; D remains ambiguous. The V gene lost 5 bases and the J gene lost 12 bases, with 14 bases spanning the gap. From germline, CDR1 is LGHNA and CDR2 YNFKEQ. The CDR3 sequence is 11 residues long. The CDR3 nucleotides read TGTGCCAGCAGCGCCCTAGGTCTGAGGTACTTC. Amino acids: CASSALGLRYF.

V is TRBV6-5 and J is TRBJ2-7; 14 bases align to TRBD2. This CDR3 is 15 amino acids long. The V segment lost 5 bases and the J segment 2 bases; nucleotides outside the gene matches: 2. The germline V gene has CDR1 MNHEY and CDR2 SVGAGI. The CDR3, as DNA: TGTGCCAGCAGTCGACTAGCGGGGGGGGCCTACGAGCAGTACTTC. This gives the protein CASSRLAGGAYEQYF.

The chain recombines TRBV5-6 with TRBJ1-1; no clear D. Trimming left V 3 bases short and J 0 bases short, with 6 bases between. The CDR3 totals 13 residues. Looked up from germline, CDR1 is SGHDT and CDR2 is YYEEEE. The CDR3 region has the DNA TGTGCCAGCAGCTCAACAGTGAACACTGAAGCTTTCTTT. Its translation is CASSSTVNTEAFF. Combining the CDR3 with reference TRBV5-6 and TRBJ1-1 gives the whole variable domain DAGVTQSPTHLIKTRGQQVTLRCSPKSGHDTVSWYQQALGQGPQFIFQYYEEEERQRGNFPDRFSGHQFPNYSSELNVNALLLGDSALYLCASSSTVNTEAFFGQGTRLTVV.

The chain has TRBV7-3 and TRBJ1-1, with a weak D call TRBD1 (6 bases). Trimming took off 5 bases at V and 6 bases at J, with 13 bases between the two ends. Germline V lookup: CDR1 SGHTA, CDR2 FQGTGA. The CDR3 has 13 amino acids. The CDR3 sequence is CASSTGTTPEAFF. CDR3 in DNA: TGTGCCAGCAGCACTGGGACAACTCCTGAAGCTTTCTTT.

This clone appeared a few times. The gene calls are TRBV13 and TRBJ2-7; weak D call: TRBD2 (6 bases). Looked up from germline, CDR1 is PRHDT and CDR2 is FYEKMQ (reference sequence). The CDR3 covers 15 residues. The V and J ends lost 6 bases and 3 bases respectively, with 18 bases between them. The CDR3 protein is CASSHTGTVGYEQYF. The DNA for the CDR3 is TGTGCCAGCAGTCACACGGGGACTGTTGGCTACGAGCAGTACTTC.

This clone is labeled as medium-sized. The V and J genes are TRBV6-4 and TRBJ1-1; no definite D call. CDR3 length: 14 residues. The germline CDR1 and CDR2 sequences are MRHNA and SNTAGT. V was clipped by 0 bases and J by 1 base, with 6 bases between them. This CDR3 is CASSDSAGNTEAFF. The CDR3 nucleotides are TGTGCCAGCAGTGACTCAGCAGGGAACACTGAAGCTTTCTTT.

A remark on this clone: This sample includes further DNA sequences coding for the same CDR3. The chain is built from TRBV9 and TRBJ2-2; unclear D gene. The CDR3 is 12 residues long. V was shortened by 0 bases and J by 6 bases, with 3 bases between the two germline ends. Germline assignment: CDR1 SGDLS and CDR2 YYNGEE. CDR3 residues: CASSVGPGELFF. DNA of the CDR3: TGTGCCAGCAGCGTAGGACCCGGGGAGCTGTTTTTT.

The gene calls are TRBV5-1 and TRBJ2-1; TRBD2 is a possible D gene (5 bases). Germline V CDR1 and CDR2: SGHRS, YFSETQ. Trimming shortened V by 1 base and J by 7 bases, and 9 bases separated the two germline ends. CDR3 length: 13 residues. The CDR3 DNA is TGCGCCAGCAGCTTGTTACCGGGAAATGAGCAGTTCTTC. The encoded protein is CASSLLPGNEQFF.

V and J are TRBV2 and TRBJ1-6; D is unresolved. The CDR3 consists of 16 residues. The V gene lost 1 base and the J gene lost 7 bases, with 14 bases spanning the gap. Germline CDR1 and CDR2: SNHLY and FYNNEI. In DNA, the CDR3 is TGTGCCAGCAGTGAAGGTGGTAGTCCTCTAAATTCACCCCTCCACTTT. Residues: CASSEGGSPLNSPLHF.

DNA for the CDR3: TGTGCCAGCAACACACTAGCGGCGAGCTCCTACGAGCAGTACTTC. Its translation is CASNTLAASSYEQYF. The J gene is TRBJ2-7, the V gene TRBV27, with 8 bases that match TRBD2. CDR1 and CDR2 from the germline V gene are MNHEY and SMNVEV (reference sequence). With 7 bases clipped from V and 0 bases from J, the junction kept 8 bases outside the gene matches. The CDR3 extends over 15 amino acids.

The CDR3, as DNA: TGTGCCAGCGAGGCAGGGGATAACCCCCACTATGGCTACACCTTC. Its protein is CASEAGDNPHYGYTF. The chain joins TRBV28 to TRBJ1-2; tentative D call: TRBD1 (6 bases). V was trimmed by 8 bases and J by 3 bases, leaving 19 bases between them. Germline lookup yields CDR1 MDHEN and CDR2 SYDVKM. This CDR3 spans 15 amino acids.

About this clone itself: The sample contains more than one DNA sequence encoding this CDR3. V gene TRBV9 combines with J gene TRBJ2-2, with TRBD1 as a possible D gene (5 bases). Trimming cost V 4 bases and J 5 bases, with 6 bases left between them. The CDR3 extends over 12 amino acids. CDR1 and CDR2 from the germline V gene are SGDLS and YYNGEE. DNA of the CDR3: TGTGCCAGCAGCCCAGGGACCGGGGAGCTGTTTTTT. This sequence encodes CASSPGTGELFF.

The chain couples TRBV11-2 to TRBJ1-6, with a tentative D call TRBD1 (5 bases). Trimming stripped 4 bases from V and 8 bases from J, with 15 bases between. Germline CDR1 reads SGHAT; CDR2 reads FQNNGV. The CDR3 consists of 15 residues. The CDR3 bases are TGTGCCAGCAGCTATTACCGGGACGGGTATTCACCCCTCCACTTT. Translation: CASSYYRDGYSPLHF.

The rearrangement uses TRBV7-9 and TRBJ2-7; TRBD2 agrees at 8 bases. V was clipped by 5 bases and J by 4 bases; unmatched bases: 13. This CDR3 region has 16 residues. Per the germline V gene, CDR1 is SEHNR and CDR2 is FQNEAQ (reference sequence). CDR3 loop: CASSPTGTSFRYEQYF. CDR3 sequence (DNA): TGTGCCAGCAGCCCAACCGGGACTAGTTTCCGGTACGAGCAGTACTTC.

This chain joins TRBV7-3 and TRBJ2-3; D is ambiguous. Trimming left V 3 bases short and J 4 bases short, with 5 bases between. Germline V gives CDR1 SGHTA, CDR2 FQGTGA. The CDR3 consists of 12 residues. The DNA of the CDR3 is TGTGCCAGCAGCTTTCCAGCAGATACGCAGTATTTT. Encoded protein: CASSFPADTQYF.

The rearrangement uses TRBV4-2 and TRBJ2-2; 11 positions agree with TRBD2. The CDR3 is made up of 17 amino acids. The germline V gene encodes CDR1 LGHNA and CDR2 YNFKEQ. After removal of 4 bases from V and 4 bases from J, the junction contained 8 bases not matched to a gene. CDR3 in DNA: TGTGCCAGCAGCCCCTTGACTAGCGGGGCCTCCACCGGGGAGCTGTTTTTT. This translates into CASSPLTSGASTGELFF.

CDR3 bases: TGTGCCTGCCTGGACAGTCCCTACAATGAGCAGTTCTTC. Translated: CACLDSPYNEQFF. The rearrangement links TRBV30 to TRBJ2-1; a possible D gene is TRBD1 (6 bases). CDR1 GTSNPN and CDR2 SVGIG come from the germline V gene (reference sequence). V dropped 6 bases and J dropped 2 bases, with 11 bases sitting between them. The CDR3 extends over 13 amino acids.